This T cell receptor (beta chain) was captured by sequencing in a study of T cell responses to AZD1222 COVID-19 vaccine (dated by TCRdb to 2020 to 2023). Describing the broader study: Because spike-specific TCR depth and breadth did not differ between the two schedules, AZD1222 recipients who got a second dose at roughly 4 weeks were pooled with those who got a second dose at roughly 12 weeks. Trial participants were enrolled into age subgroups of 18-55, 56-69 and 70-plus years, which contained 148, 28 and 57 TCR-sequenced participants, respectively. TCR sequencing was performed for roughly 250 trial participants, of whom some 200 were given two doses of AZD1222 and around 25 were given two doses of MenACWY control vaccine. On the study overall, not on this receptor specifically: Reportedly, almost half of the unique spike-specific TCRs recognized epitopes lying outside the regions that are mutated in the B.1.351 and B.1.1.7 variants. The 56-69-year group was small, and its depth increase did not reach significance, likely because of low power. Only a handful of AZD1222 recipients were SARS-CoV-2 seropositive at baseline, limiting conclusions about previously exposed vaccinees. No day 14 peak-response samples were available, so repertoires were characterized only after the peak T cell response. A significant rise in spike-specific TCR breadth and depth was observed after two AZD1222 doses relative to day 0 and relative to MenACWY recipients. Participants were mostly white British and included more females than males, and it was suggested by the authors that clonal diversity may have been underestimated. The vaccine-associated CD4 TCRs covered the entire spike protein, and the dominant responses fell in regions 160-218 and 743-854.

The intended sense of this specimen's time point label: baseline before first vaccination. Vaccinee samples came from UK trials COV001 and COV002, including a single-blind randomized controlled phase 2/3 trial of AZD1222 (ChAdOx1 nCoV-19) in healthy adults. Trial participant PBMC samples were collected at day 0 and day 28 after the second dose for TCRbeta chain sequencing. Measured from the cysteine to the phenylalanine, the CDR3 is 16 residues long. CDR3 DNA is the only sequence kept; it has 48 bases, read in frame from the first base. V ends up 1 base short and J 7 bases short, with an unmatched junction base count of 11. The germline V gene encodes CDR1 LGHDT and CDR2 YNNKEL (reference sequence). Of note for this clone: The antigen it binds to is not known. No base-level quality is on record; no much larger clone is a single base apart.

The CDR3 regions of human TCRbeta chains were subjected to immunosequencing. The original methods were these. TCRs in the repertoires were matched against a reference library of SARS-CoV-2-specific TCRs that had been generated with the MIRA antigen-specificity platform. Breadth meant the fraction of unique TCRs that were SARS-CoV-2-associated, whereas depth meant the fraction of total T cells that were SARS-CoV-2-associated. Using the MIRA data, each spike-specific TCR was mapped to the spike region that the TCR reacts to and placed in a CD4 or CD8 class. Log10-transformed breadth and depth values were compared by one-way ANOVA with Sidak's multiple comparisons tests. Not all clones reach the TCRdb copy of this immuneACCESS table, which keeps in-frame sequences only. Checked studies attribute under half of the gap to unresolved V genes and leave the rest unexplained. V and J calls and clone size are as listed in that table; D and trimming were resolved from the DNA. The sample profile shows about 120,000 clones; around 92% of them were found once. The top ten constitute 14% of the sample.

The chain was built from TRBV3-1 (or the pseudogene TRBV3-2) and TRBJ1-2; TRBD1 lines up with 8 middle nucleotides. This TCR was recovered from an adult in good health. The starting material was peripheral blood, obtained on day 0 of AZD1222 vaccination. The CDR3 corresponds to CASSQVGRGQSRGYTF. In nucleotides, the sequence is TGTGCCAGCAGCCAAGTTGGCAGGGGGCAATCGCGTGGCTACACCTTC.